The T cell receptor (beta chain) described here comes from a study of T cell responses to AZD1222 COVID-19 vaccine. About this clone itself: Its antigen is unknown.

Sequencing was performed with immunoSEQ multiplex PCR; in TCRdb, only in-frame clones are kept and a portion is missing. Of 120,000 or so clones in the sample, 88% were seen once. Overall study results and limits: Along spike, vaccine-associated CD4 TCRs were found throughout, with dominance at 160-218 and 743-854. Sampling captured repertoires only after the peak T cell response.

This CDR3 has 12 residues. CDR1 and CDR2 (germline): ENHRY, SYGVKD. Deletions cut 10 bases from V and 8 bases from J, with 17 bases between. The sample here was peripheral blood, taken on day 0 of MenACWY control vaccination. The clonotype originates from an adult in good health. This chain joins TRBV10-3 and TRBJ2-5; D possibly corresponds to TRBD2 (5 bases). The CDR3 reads CATNTLGSTQYF. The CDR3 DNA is TGTGCCACCAACACGTTGGGGAGCACCCAGTACTTC.